This TCR beta chain is drawn from a study of blood T cell repertoires in COVID-19. Background on the study: There were acute and convalescent COVID-19 samples, and they came from the United States, Italy and Spain. T cells, B-cell-depleted T cells, or PBMCs supplied cDNA or gDNA.

Libraries were prepared by immunoSEQ multiplex PCR; TCRdb keeps only in-frame clonotypes and omits some of them. The sample shows 35,000 to 40,000 clones, roughly 84% of them seen only once. The CDR3 is 15 amino acids. Germline CDR1 reads WNHNN; CDR2 reads SYGVQD (reference sequence). Unmatched junction bases numbered 12, after V lost 7 bases and J lost 4 bases. The sample comprised peripheral blood. The V gene is TRBV10-1, the J gene TRBJ1-2, with 7 bases matching TRBD1. This receptor was obtained from a man aged 70 or older with active COVID-19. The CDR3 nucleotides read TGCGCCAGCACCCTCGACAGGGAGGAGATCTATGGCTACACCTTC. Protein product: CASTLDREEIYGYTF.